A single count supports the clone carrying this T cell receptor (beta chain). What it binds is unknown. TCRdb's copy holds only in-frame clones and misses some; the assay was immunoSEQ multiplex PCR. This sample carries around 31,000 clones, just under 97% of them seen once, and the ten largest clones take less than 0.2%. This specimen belongs to a study of circulating and synovial CD4+ cells in juvenile arthritis. General study results and limits: Circulating pathogenic-like lymphocytes shared a substantially higher fraction of CDR3 sequences with synovium than bulk blood.

Sequenced input: CD4+ T cells from blood. The TCR sequence derives from a human donor with juvenile idiopathic arthritis.

The CDR3 DNA sequence: TGTGCCAGCAGCTTAAGGGGGCTAGCGGGGGGGCCGAGGGACAATGAGCAGTTCTTC. Its translation: CASSLRGLAGGPRDNEQFF. This rearrangement joins TRBV11-2 to TRBJ2-1, with 12 bases lining up with TRBD2. CDR1 and CDR2 from the germline V gene are SGHAT and FQNNGV. The CDR3 extends over 19 amino acids. Unmatched junction bases numbered 13, after V lost 2 bases and J lost 5 bases.